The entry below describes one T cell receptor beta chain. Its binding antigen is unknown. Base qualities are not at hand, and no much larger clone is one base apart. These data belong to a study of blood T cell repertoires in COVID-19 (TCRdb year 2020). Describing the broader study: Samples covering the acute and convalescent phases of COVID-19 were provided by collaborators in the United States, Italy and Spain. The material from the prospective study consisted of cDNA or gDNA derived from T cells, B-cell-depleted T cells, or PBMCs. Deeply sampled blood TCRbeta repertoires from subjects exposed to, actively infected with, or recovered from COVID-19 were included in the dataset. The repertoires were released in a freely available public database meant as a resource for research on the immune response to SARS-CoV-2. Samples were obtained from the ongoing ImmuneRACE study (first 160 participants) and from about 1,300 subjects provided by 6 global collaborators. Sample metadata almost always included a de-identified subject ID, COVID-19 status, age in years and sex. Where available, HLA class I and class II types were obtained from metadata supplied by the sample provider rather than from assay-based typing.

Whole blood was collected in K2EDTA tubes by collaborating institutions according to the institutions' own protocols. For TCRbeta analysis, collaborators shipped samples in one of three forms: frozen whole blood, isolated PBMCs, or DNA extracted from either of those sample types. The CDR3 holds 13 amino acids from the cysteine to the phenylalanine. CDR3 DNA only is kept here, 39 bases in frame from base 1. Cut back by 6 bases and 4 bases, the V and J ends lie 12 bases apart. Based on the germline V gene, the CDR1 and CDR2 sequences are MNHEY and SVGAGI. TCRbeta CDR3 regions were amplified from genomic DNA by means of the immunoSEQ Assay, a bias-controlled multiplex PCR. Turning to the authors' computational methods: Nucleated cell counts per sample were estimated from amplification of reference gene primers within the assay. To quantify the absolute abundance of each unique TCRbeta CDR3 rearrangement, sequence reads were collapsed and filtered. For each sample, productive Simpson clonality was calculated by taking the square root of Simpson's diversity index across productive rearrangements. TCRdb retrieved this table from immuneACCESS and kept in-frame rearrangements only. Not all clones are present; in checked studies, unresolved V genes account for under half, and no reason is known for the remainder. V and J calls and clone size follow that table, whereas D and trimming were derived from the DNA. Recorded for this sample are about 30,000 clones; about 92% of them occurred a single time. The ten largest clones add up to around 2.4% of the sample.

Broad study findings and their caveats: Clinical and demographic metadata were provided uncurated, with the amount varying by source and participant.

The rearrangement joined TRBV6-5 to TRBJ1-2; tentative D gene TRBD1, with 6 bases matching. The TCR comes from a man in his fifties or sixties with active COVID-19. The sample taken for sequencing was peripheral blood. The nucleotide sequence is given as TGTGCCAGCAGCCTATACAGGGCCTATGGCTACACCTTC. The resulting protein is CASSLYRAYGYTF.